These 8 T cell receptor beta chains came from one sample sequenced in a study of beta chain features in type 1 diabetes. The authors reverse transcribed all of the isolated RNA, so sequencing captured expressed TCRB transcripts. The data were produced by immunoSEQ multiplex PCR, yet TCRdb's version contains in-frame clones alone and is incomplete. Among 200,000 to 250,000 clones listed, 9.6% were seen once. Sequencing was carried out using naive CD4+ T cells from blood. The receptor set was obtained from a young woman in good health.

The chain carries TRBV6-6 and TRBJ2-1; 9 bases align to TRBD2. CDR1 is MNHNY, CDR2 SVGAGI, per germline (reference sequence). V dropped 6 bases and J dropped 9; count of bases not matched to a gene: 15. The length of the CDR3 is 16 residues. The CDR3 sequence: CASRSSAGGHRGEQFF. Here the CDR3 DNA reads TGTGCCAGCAGATCTTCGGCGGGAGGGCATAGGGGTGAGCAGTTCTTC.

Points on this clone: The sample carries other DNA sequences with the same CDR3. The chain is built from TRBV5-1 and TRBJ2-3; the D gene is possibly TRBD1 (6 bases). The CDR3 is made up of 14 amino acids. Germline CDR1 is SGHRS and CDR2 is YFSETQ. The germline V and J ends were trimmed by 2 bases and 3 bases, with 10 bases remaining between them. The CDR3 nucleotides are TGCGCCAGCAGCTTAAGGGGGTCGACAGATACGCAGTATTTT. Amino acids: CASSLRGSTDTQYF.

The chain joins TRBV18 to TRBJ2-7; possible D gene TRBD1, 5 bases. The germline V gene has CDR1 KGHSH and CDR2 LQKENI. This CDR3 is 11 amino acids long. The DNA of the CDR3 is TGTGCCAGCTCAGATGACGGCAGGGCCTGGGTC. Amino acid sequence: CASSDDGRAWV.

In this sample, this clone turned up a few times. This chain joins TRBV21-1 and TRBJ2-7; the table's D call TRBD2 went unverified against the DNA. TRBV21-1 is flagged as a pseudogene. The CDR3 is 14 residues long. The CDR3 sequence: CASSKALAVNEQYF. CDR3 coding DNA: TGTGCCAGCAGCAAAGCTCTAGCCGTCAACGAGCAGTACTTC.

This clone has ten or more counts. The genes are TRBV4-1 and TRBJ2-7; perhaps TRBD1 as D (5 bases). Germline V lookup: CDR1 MGHRA, CDR2 YSYEKL. The length of the CDR3 is 16 residues. Trimming stripped 1 base from V and 6 bases from J, with 19 bases between. The CDR3 loop is CASSQVGQGERGEQYF. CDR3 in DNA: TGCGCCAGCAGCCAAGTTGGCCAGGGCGAAAGAGGCGAGCAGTACTTC.

This clone was counted only a few times. The rearrangement joins TRBV6-1 to TRBJ1-2, with 8 bases matching TRBD1. The ends lost 2 bases at V and 3 bases at J; junction bases unmatched: 5. The CDR3 has 15 residues. Germline V lookup: CDR1 MNHNS, CDR2 SASEGT. The CDR3 bases are TGTGCCAGCAGTGAACCGCTGACAGGGGACTATGGCTACACCTTC. Protein product: CASSEPLTGDYGYTF.

The chain links TRBV18 to TRBJ1-5, with D perhaps matching TRBD1 (6 bases). Trimming shortened V by 3 bases and J by 5 bases, and 11 bases separated the two germline ends. The CDR3 spans 14 residues. In germline, CDR1 is KGHSH, CDR2 LQKENI. CDR3 coding DNA: TGTGCCAGCTCACCGGCGGGGGGCGATCAGCCCCAGCATTTT. Translation gives CASSPAGGDQPQHF.

This clone has just a few counts. The chain joins TRBV6-1 to TRBJ2-1; 9 bases align to TRBD2. The germline V gene has CDR1 MNHNS and CDR2 SASEGT. This CDR3 is 14 amino acids long. V dropped 6 bases and J dropped 4; count of bases not matched to a gene: 4. The CDR3 spells CASREGLAYNEQFF. The CDR3 coding sequence is TGTGCCAGCAGGGAGGGACTAGCTTACAATGAGCAGTTCTTC.